Given below is one T cell receptor beta chain in context. The antigen is unknown. CD8 cells classed as naive were CD45RO-negative and positively selected for CCR7, excluding terminally differentiated effector memory CD45RA+ cells. Template for every sorted-subset replicate PCR totaled roughly 200 ng DNA, roughly 30,000 T cell genomes. In the source study's methods: Filtering differed, since immunoSEQ gave only junction sequences and no quality scores. TCRdb keeps only in-frame clones here, not all; method: immunoSEQ multiplex PCR. V, J and clone size reflect that table, while D and trimming were determined from the DNA. The table lists hundreds of thousands of clones, 95% to 97% of them singletons, with roughly 0.1% in the top ten. The sample comes from a study of shared clonotypes between healthy human individuals. Germline CDR1 is SGDLS and CDR2 is YYNGEE. The CDR3 length is 13 residues. The V end lost 2 bases, the J end lost 5 bases, and 11 bases lay between the germline ends.

General study results and limits: Represented genetic and exposure-history diversity was restricted by having few donors.

The sequenced material came from naive CD8+ T cells sorted from blood. The clonotype was recovered from a woman aged 30 to 39 in good health. V and J are TRBV9 and TRBJ2-7; TRBD2 might be the D (5 bases). DNA for the CDR3: TGTGCCAGCAGCGTGGGCCTAGCACACGAGCAGTACTTC. It translates to CASSVGLAHEQYF. The variable domain in full, completed from reference TRBV9 and TRBJ2-7, reads DSGVTQTPKHLITATGQRVTLRCSPRSGDLSVYWYQQSLDQGLQFLIQYYNGEERAKGNILERFSAQQFPDLHSELNLSSLELGDSALYFCASSVGLAHEQYFGPGTRLTVT.